These T cell receptor beta chains were read from a single sample in a study of CD8+ T cells in alopecia areata. Generated by immunoSEQ multiplex PCR, the TCRdb table keeps only in-frame clones and is missing some. The table records 150,000 to 200,000 clones, 60% of them present only once. Sequences were derived from CD4+ T cells sorted from blood, sampled at week 24, from a patient treated with tofacitinib. These receptors were taken from a human donor with alopecia areata. CDR3s include the opening cysteine and the closing phenylalanine or tryptophan. D genes are given only for firm matches. A row's size may be missing; if present it is once, few, many or a size class.

>NA|NA|TRBV18|TRBJ2-3
CASSPRGQSTDTQYF
TGTGCCAGCTCACCACGCGGACAGTCCACAGATACGCAGTATTTT
>NA|TRBD1|TRBV9|TRBJ2-1
CASSARDRPINEQFF
TGTGCCAGCAGCGCCCGGGACAGACCCATCAATGAGCAGTTCTTC
>few|NA|TRBV4-3|TRBJ1-2
CASSPKIGGQRNYGYTF
TGCGCCAGCAGCCCCAAGATAGGGGGGCAGCGTAACTATGGCTACACCTTC
>NA|NA|TRBV13|TRBJ1-1
CASSLAGPLGGTEAFF
TGTGCCAGCAGCTTAGCTGGACCGCTCGGCGGCACTGAAGCTTTCTTT
>NA|NA|TRBV5-4|TRBJ1-2
CASSGGQGYTF
TGTGCCAGCAGCGGGGGGCAAGGCTACACCTTC
>NA|TRBD2|TRBV10-3|TRBJ2-3
CAIRKTSGGEDTQYF
TGTGCCATCAGGAAGACTAGCGGGGGGGAAGATACGCAGTATTTT
>NA|NA|TRBV27|TRBJ1-5
CASRVPGQPQHF
TGTGCCAGCAGGGTACCCGGACAGCCCCAGCATTTT
>once|NA|TRBV7-2|TRBJ2-7
CASSSRTTGAGGYEQYF
TGTGCCAGCAGCTCCCGGACTACAGGCGCCGGGGGATACGAGCAGTACTTC
>once|TRBD1|TRBV30|TRBJ1-6
CAWDRDNSPLHF
TGTGCCTGGGACAGGGATAATTCACCCCTCCACTTT
>NA|NA|TRBV4-3|TRBJ2-1
CASSQVLWGEQFF
TGCGCCAGCAGCCAAGTGCTCTGGGGCGAGCAGTTCTTC
>NA|TRBD1|TRBV29-1|TRBJ1-2
CSVLRGQGSGYTF
TGCAGCGTTCTACGAGGACAGGGGTCTGGCTACACCTTC
>NA|NA|TRBV29-1|TRBJ2-3
CSVRQADTQYF
TGCAGCGTCCGGCAGGCGGATACGCAGTATTTT
>NA|NA|TRBV6-6|TRBJ2-1
CASSVLASSYNEQFF
TGTGCCAGCAGTGTCCTCGCCAGCTCCTACAATGAGCAGTTCTTC
>few|NA|TRBV6-1|TRBJ2-7
CASRGDATSLEQYF
TGTGCCAGCAGGGGAGACGCTACTTCCCTCGAGCAGTACTTC
>NA|NA|TRBV4-1|TRBJ2-7
CASSQDEVYEQYF
TGCGCCAGCAGCCAAGATGAGGTATACGAGCAGTACTTC
>NA|NA|TRBV29-1|TRBJ1-1
CSASWEMSAFF
TGCAGCGCCTCCTGGGAGATGAGCGCTTTCTTT
>NA|NA|TRBV30|TRBJ2-6
CAWRGGGAGANVLTF
TGTGCCTGGCGTGGAGGGGGGGCTGGGGCCAACGTCCTGACTTTC
>few|NA|TRBV30|TRBJ2-3
CAWSGDRGVRSADTQYF
TGTGCCTGGAGTGGGGACCGAGGGGTTAGGTCGGCAGATACGCAGTATTTT
>NA|NA|TRBV11-3|TRBJ2-7
CASSFQGSPTAYEQYF
TGTGCCAGCAGCTTTCAGGGGTCCCCGACCGCCTACGAGCAGTACTTC
>NA|NA|TRBV25-1|TRBJ2-7
CASSDVGGYEQYF
TGTGCCAGCAGTGACGTTGGAGGGTACGAGCAGTACTTC
>NA|NA|TRBV4-3|TRBJ1-6
CASSQSRGESPLHF
TGCGCCAGCAGCCAATCTAGGGGAGAATCACCCCTCCACTTT
>NA|NA|TRBV25-1|TRBJ2-7
CASSETGLSEQYF
TGTGCCAGCAGTGAAACTGGATTATCGGAGCAGTACTTC
>NA|NA|TRBV5-1|TRBJ2-1
CASSFQGSVEGEQFF
TGCGCCAGCAGCTTTCAGGGAAGTGTCGAGGGTGAGCAGTTCTTC
>few|NA|TRBV12-5|TRBJ2-3
CASGLGGLTDTQYF
TGTGCTAGTGGTTTGGGAGGGCTGACAGATACGCAGTATTTT
>NA|NA|TRBV19|TRBJ1-2
CASRQEINYGYTF
TGTGCCAGTAGACAGGAGATTAACTATGGCTACACCTTC
>NA|TRBD2|TRBV7-6|TRBJ2-1
CASSLAGGLGEQFF
TGTGCCAGCAGCCTAGCGGGGGGGCTGGGTGAGCAGTTCTTC
>NA|NA|TRBV11-2|TRBJ1-5
CASSPSGSNQPQHF
TGTGCCAGCAGCCCGAGCGGCAGCAATCAGCCCCAGCATTTT
>few|TRBD1|TRBV4-3|TRBJ2-7
CASSQGETGGIHEQYF
TGCGCCAGCAGCCAAGGGGAGACAGGGGGTATCCACGAGCAGTACTTC
>NA|TRBD1|TRBV9|TRBJ1-2
CASSPSDRVRYGYTF
TGTGCCAGCAGCCCCTCGGACAGGGTGCGGTATGGCTACACCTTC
>NA|NA|TRBV9|TRBJ1-4
CASSVGPTNEKLFF
TGTGCCAGCAGCGTAGGGCCAACTAATGAAAAACTGTTTTTT
>NA|NA|TRBV7-2|TRBJ2-4
CASSSLKNIQYF
TGTGCCAGCAGTTCTCTCAAAAACATTCAGTACTTC
>NA|NA|TRBV14|TRBJ1-6
CASSHKWASALHF
TGTGCCAGCAGCCATAAGTGGGCTTCAGCCCTCCACTTT
>NA|NA|TRBV9|TRBJ1-2
CASSVQGGSTGYTF
TGTGCCAGCAGCGTACAAGGGGGATCGACTGGCTACACCTTC
>NA|NA|TRBV25-1|TRBJ1-6
CASSYQGINSPLHF
TGTGCCAGCAGTTATCAGGGGATCAATTCACCCCTCCACTTT
>few|TRBD2|TRBV5-6|TRBJ2-3
CASSGLAGGPSDTQYF
TGTGCCAGCAGCGGACTAGCGGGGGGGCCCTCAGATACGCAGTATTTT
>NA|TRBD2|TRBV30|TRBJ2-3
CAWTASGDTQYF
TGTGCCTGGACGGCTAGCGGCGATACGCAGTATTTT
>NA|NA|TRBV5-1|TRBJ2-2
CASSLDTGELFF
TGCGCCAGCAGCTTGGACACCGGGGAGCTGTTTTTT
>few|TRBD1|TRBV5-3|TRBJ1-6
CASCLTGTGDSPLHF
TGTGCCAGCTGTCTTACCGGGACAGGGGATTCACCCCTCCACTTT
>NA|TRBD1|TRBV2|TRBJ2-3
CATTGTGGTDTQYF
TGTGCCACTACCGGGACAGGGGGCACAGATACGCAGTATTTT
>NA|NA|TRBV30|TRBJ1-2
CAWSVTGFGGYTF
TGTGCCTGGAGTGTCACAGGGTTTGGGGGCTACACCTTC
>once|NA|TRBV5-6|TRBJ1-1
CASSLGQIRGAFF
TGTGCCAGCAGCCTCGGTCAGATCCGAGGGGCTTTCTTT
>NA|TRBD2|TRBV7-3|TRBJ2-5
CASSRTRGETQYF
TGTGCCAGCAGCAGGACTAGGGGTGAGACCCAGTACTTC
>few|NA|TRBV29-1|TRBJ2-7
CSVRDSYEQYF
TGCAGCGTCCGAGACTCCTACGAGCAGTACTTC
>NA|NA|TRBV6-5|TRBJ1-6
CASSRGSGSPLHF
TGTGCCAGCAGCCGAGGTTCGGGCTCACCCCTCCACTTT
>NA|NA|TRBV9|TRBJ2-2
CASSGSPGYTGELFF
TGTGCCAGCAGCGGTAGTCCAGGGTACACCGGGGAGCTGTTTTTT
>NA|TRBD2|TRBV5-1|TRBJ2-6
CASSPGGSNSGANVLTF
TGCGCCAGCAGCCCGGGAGGTTCCAACTCTGGGGCCAACGTCCTGACTTTC